This is a list of T cell receptor beta chains from one sample in a study of T cells in localized non-small cell lung cancer. Measured with immunoSEQ multiplex PCR; TCRdb has only the in-frame clones, and not every one. Of around 100,000 clones in the sample, 80% to 90% were seen once. The sequences come from peripheral blood, collected before any cancer treatment. These receptors were collected from a man aged 35-75 years with stage I squamous cell lung carcinoma. The CDR3 runs from the conserved cysteine through the conserved F or W. Each record gives: CDR3 protein, CDR3 DNA, V gene, D gene, J gene, clone size. The D gene is left open where the match is weak. Size tells how often a clone was seen (once, few, many) or the class of an expanded clone, and some rows leave it out.

CDR3: CAISDSNSGETQYF
DNA: TGTGCCATCAGTGACTCCAACAGTGGGGAGACCCAGTACTTC
V: TRBV10-3
D: .
J: TRBJ2-5
size: .

CDR3: CASSPLPDQPQHF
DNA: TGTGCCAGCAGCCCTCTCCCAGATCAGCCCCAGCATTTT
V: TRBV7-8
D: .
J: TRBJ1-5
size: .

CDR3: CASSITGTRGELFF
DNA: TGCGCCAGCAGCATCACAGGGACCCGGGGAGAACTGTTTTTT
V: TRBV5-1
D: .
J: TRBJ1-4
size: .

CDR3: CASSSRDRGQPQHF
DNA: TGTGCCAGCAGTTCACGGGACAGGGGTCAGCCCCAGCATTTT
V: TRBV27
D: TRBD1
J: TRBJ1-5
size: .

CDR3: CATSKTPAGTDTQYF
DNA: TGTGCCACCAGCAAGACCCCAGCGGGCACAGATACGCAGTATTTT
V: TRBV15
D: .
J: TRBJ2-3
size: .

CDR3: CASSQGPGAGNTIYF
DNA: TGCGCCAGCAGCCAAGGTCCGGGAGCTGGAAACACCATATATTTT
V: TRBV4-1
D: .
J: TRBJ1-3
size: .

CDR3: CASSYSRRNSPLHF
DNA: TGTGCCAGCAGTTACTCCAGGCGTAATTCACCCCTCCACTTT
V: TRBV6-5
D: .
J: TRBJ1-6
size: .

CDR3: CASTFRDSPSTF
DNA: TGTGCCAGCACCTTCCGGGACAGCCCGAGCACCTTC
V: TRBV28
D: TRBD1
J: TRBJ1-2
size: .

CDR3: CASRLGQDSPLHF
DNA: TGTGCCAGCAGACTCGGACAAGATTCACCCCTCCACTTT
V: TRBV5-8
D: .
J: TRBJ1-6
size: .

CDR3: CASSSRQENTGELFF
DNA: TGCGCCAGCAGCAGCAGACAGGAGAACACCGGGGAGCTGTTTTTT
V: TRBV5-1
D: .
J: TRBJ2-2
size: .

CDR3: CASSLQIRSGLFF
DNA: TGTGCCAGCAGCCTACAGATCCGAAGCGGACTGTTTTTT
V: TRBV7-9
D: .
J: TRBJ1-4
size: .

CDR3: CASSRQATNYGYTF
DNA: TGTGCCAGCAGCCGACAGGCGACTAACTATGGCTACACCTTC
V: TRBV11-2
D: .
J: TRBJ1-2
size: .

CDR3: CASSTAGLSYEQYF
DNA: TGTGCCAGCAGTACAGCAGGCCTGTCCTACGAGCAGTACTTC
V: TRBV25-1
D: .
J: TRBJ2-7
size: .

CDR3: CASSRDAGRTYGYTF
DNA: TGTGCCAGCAGCCGCGACGCTGGCAGGACCTATGGCTACACCTTC
V: TRBV14
D: .
J: TRBJ1-2
size: .

CDR3: CASSPAGVNYEQYF
DNA: TGTGCCAGCAGCCCCGCAGGGGTTAACTACGAGCAGTACTTC
V: TRBV7-2
D: .
J: TRBJ2-7
size: .

CDR3: CASSFGGLGSEAFF
DNA: TGCGCCAGCAGCTTCGGAGGGCTTGGGTCTGAAGCTTTCTTT
V: TRBV5-1
D: .
J: TRBJ1-1
size: once

CDR3: CASSLGGGYEQYF
DNA: TGTGCCAGCAGCTTAGGAGGGGGCTACGAGCAGTACTTC
V: TRBV7-9
D: .
J: TRBJ2-7
size: .

CDR3: CASSLTGAGTGELFF
DNA: TGTGCCAGCAGTTTAACGGGGGCAGGCACCGGGGAGCTGTTTTTT
V: TRBV28
D: .
J: TRBJ2-2
size: .

CDR3: CSGGQGKGNTEAFF
DNA: TGCAGCGGGGGACAGGGAAAGGGCAACACTGAAGCTTTCTTT
V: TRBV29-1
D: TRBD1
J: TRBJ1-1
size: .

CDR3: CATSRDRGLGSPLHF
DNA: TGTGCCACCAGCAGAGACAGGGGGCTAGGATCACCCCTCCACTTT
V: TRBV15
D: TRBD1
J: TRBJ1-6
size: .

CDR3: CASSPWTGPNTIYF
DNA: TGTGCCAGCAGCCCTTGGACAGGACCGAACACCATATATTTT
V: TRBV9
D: TRBD1
J: TRBJ1-3
size: .

CDR3: CASTRNSYEQYF
DNA: TGTGCCAGCACGCGGAACTCCTACGAGCAGTACTTC
V: TRBV28
D: .
J: TRBJ2-7
size: .

CDR3: CASSNRTVVPDTQYF
DNA: TGTGCCAGCAGCAATAGGACAGTCGTGCCAGATACGCAGTATTTT
V: TRBV11-2
D: .
J: TRBJ2-3
size: once

CDR3: CASGGGSTEAFF
DNA: TGTGCCAGCGGTGGGGGCAGCACTGAAGCTTTCTTT
V: TRBV6-5
D: .
J: TRBJ1-1
size: many

CDR3: CAWSVPGGYGTQYF
DNA: TGTGCCTGGAGTGTACCCGGAGGATACGGTACGCAGTATTTT
V: TRBV30
D: .
J: TRBJ2-3
size: .

CDR3: CSSTGTGYTDTQYF
DNA: TGCAGCTCAACCGGGACTGGTTACACAGATACGCAGTATTTT
V: TRBV29-1
D: .
J: TRBJ2-3
size: .

CDR3: CASSLAVVDRGNTEAFF
DNA: TGTGCCAGCAGTTTAGCGGTCGTGGACAGGGGAAACACTGAAGCTTTCTTT
V: TRBV27
D: TRBD1
J: TRBJ1-1
size: .

CDR3: CASGGVTEAFF
DNA: TGTGCCAGCGGGGGGGTGACTGAAGCTTTCTTT
V: TRBV6-1
D: .
J: TRBJ1-1
size: once

CDR3: CAIKDNNEQFF
DNA: TGTGCCATCAAGGATAACAATGAGCAGTTCTTC
V: TRBV10-3
D: .
J: TRBJ2-1
size: .

CDR3: CASSPHSGAGGELFF
DNA: TGTGCCAGCAGCCCCCATAGCGGGGCTGGCGGGGAGCTGTTTTTT
V: TRBV7-2
D: TRBD2
J: TRBJ2-2
size: .

CDR3: CASSERDSVYGYTF
DNA: TGTGCCAGCAGTGAAAGGGACAGCGTCTATGGCTACACCTTC
V: TRBV6-1
D: TRBD1
J: TRBJ1-2
size: .

CDR3: CASTSRGINQPQHF
DNA: TGTGCCAGCACTTCAAGGGGGATAAATCAGCCCCAGCATTTT
V: TRBV6-1
D: .
J: TRBJ1-5
size: .

CDR3: CASSLVGRSRTQYF
DNA: TGTGCCAGCAGCTTGGTAGGCCGGAGTCGGACCCAGTACTTC
V: TRBV5-6
D: .
J: TRBJ2-5
size: .

CDR3: CASSLGAATQAAYEQYF
DNA: TGCGCCAGCAGCTTGGGGGCGGCAACCCAAGCAGCCTACGAGCAGTACTTC
V: TRBV5-1
D: .
J: TRBJ2-7
size: .

CDR3: CASSQAGSNYGYTF
DNA: TGCGCCAGCAGCCAAGCGGGGTCTAACTATGGCTACACCTTC
V: TRBV4-3
D: .
J: TRBJ1-2
size: .

CDR3: CASSPGGQGDEQYF
DNA: TGTGCCAGCAGCCCAGGGGGACAGGGAGACGAGCAGTACTTC
V: TRBV7-3
D: TRBD1
J: TRBJ2-7
size: .

CDR3: CASSHVIAGGPYQETQYF
DNA: TGTGCCAGCAGCCACGTAATAGCGGGGGGCCCGTACCAAGAGACCCAGTACTTC
V: TRBV14
D: TRBD2
J: TRBJ2-5
size: once